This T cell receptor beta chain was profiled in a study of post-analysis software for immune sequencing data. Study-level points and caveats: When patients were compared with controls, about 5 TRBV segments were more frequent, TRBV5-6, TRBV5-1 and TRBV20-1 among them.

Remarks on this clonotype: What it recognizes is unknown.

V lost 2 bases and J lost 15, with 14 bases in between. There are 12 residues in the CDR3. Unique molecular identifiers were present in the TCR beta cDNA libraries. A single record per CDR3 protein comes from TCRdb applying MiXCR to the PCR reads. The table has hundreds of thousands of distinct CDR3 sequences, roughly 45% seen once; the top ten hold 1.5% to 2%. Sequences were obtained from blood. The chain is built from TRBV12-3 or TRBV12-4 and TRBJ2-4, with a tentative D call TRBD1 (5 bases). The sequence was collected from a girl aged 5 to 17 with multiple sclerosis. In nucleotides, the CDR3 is TGTGCCAGCAGTTTATCTACAGGTCTTCTGTACTTC. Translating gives CASSLSTGLLYF.